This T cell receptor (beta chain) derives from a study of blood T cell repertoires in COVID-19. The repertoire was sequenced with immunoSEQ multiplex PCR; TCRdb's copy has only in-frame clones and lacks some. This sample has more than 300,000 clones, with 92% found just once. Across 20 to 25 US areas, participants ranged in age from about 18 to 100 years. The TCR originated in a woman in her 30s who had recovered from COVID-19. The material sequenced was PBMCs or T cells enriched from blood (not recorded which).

CDR3 DNA sequence: TGTGCCAGCAGCCAAGAAGGGCTAGCGGGGGGGCAGAAGACCCAGTACTTC. It yields the protein CASSQEGLAGGQKTQYF. This chain connects TRBV3-1 (or the pseudogene TRBV3-2) to TRBJ2-5, with 12 bases identical to TRBD2. The V gene end was trimmed by 0 bases and the J gene end by 6 bases; junction bases not matched to a gene: 8. From germline, CDR1 is LGHDT and CDR2 YNNKEL (reference sequence). The CDR3 is 17 residues long.